The clone carrying this TCR beta chain occurred a few times. A read error is possible here, since a much larger clone lies one base away. The CDR3 does not close with the conserved phenylalanine or tryptophan, likely indicating a read error. The sample comes from a study of regulatory T cells in long-lasting Graves disease. The time point is: newly diagnosed GD, antithyroid drugs for less than 3 months. Scientists built the TCR library using RNA that was extracted from PBMCs. The CDR3 sequence is 12 residues long. With 7 bases removed from V and 3 bases from J, the gap between germline ends came to 9 bases. The germline V gene encodes CDR1 SGHAT and CDR2 FQNNGV. With iRepertoire HTBI primers and Arm-PCR of CDR3 regions, TCR beta libraries were built. From the multiplex PCR reads, TCRdb called clonotypes with MiXCR, one entry per CDR3 protein. The sample shows around 500,000 distinct CDR3 sequences, around 16% of them seen only once.

These same records also appear under a second study, on T cells in Graves' hyperthyroidism and ophthalmopathy.

The chain couples TRBV11-2 to TRBJ1-1; D not resolved. Here the sequenced sample was peripheral blood mononuclear cells (PBMCs), taken at new diagnosis, from a patient treated with antithyroid drugs. The sequence came from a woman aged 35-65 years with Graves disease. CDR3 DNA: TGTGCCAGCACCAAAGGTCACACTGAAGCTTTCCTT. Protein sequence: CASTKGHTEAFL.